This T cell receptor beta chain was sequenced during a study of identical twins. Points from the study as a whole: Excess sharing by twins proved weaker in beta out-of-frame sequences. Researchers reported excess low generation probability among twin-shared out-of-frame alpha sequences.

Every sampled donor was Caucasian and healthy. This clonotype was observed at least ten times. Its antigen remains unknown. cDNA carried unique molecular identifiers, and a universal primer site was added by template switching. TCRdb passed the 5' RACE reads through MiXCR, listing each CDR3 protein once. The profile shows 450,000 to 650,000 distinct CDR3 sequences, over 8.5% of them singletons. This CDR3 is built from 13 residues. Germline V gene lookup returns CDR1 DFQATT and CDR2 SNEGSKA (reference sequence). A further study also used this sample, focusing on yellow fever vaccine responses in identical twins.

The sample taken for sequencing was PBMCs. The V and J genes are TRBV20-1 and TRBJ2-1; TRBD2 agrees at 12 bases. This clonotype originated in a woman between 18 and 29 years old in good health. For the CDR3, the DNA is TGCAGACTCTCTAGCGGGGGGGCGCGTGAGCAGTTCTTC. This sequence encodes CRLSSGGAREQFF.